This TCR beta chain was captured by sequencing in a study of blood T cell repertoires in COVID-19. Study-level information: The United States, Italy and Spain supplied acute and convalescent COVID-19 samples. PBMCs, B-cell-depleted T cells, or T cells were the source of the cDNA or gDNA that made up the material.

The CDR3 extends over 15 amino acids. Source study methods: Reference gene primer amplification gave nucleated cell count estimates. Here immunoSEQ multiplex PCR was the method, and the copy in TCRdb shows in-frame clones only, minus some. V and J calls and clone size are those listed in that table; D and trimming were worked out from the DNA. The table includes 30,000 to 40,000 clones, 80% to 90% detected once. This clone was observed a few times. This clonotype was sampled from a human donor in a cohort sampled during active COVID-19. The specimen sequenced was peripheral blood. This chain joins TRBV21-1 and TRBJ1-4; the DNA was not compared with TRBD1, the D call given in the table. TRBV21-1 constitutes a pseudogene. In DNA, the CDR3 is TGTGCCAGCAGTCCTTGGCCGGGACAGGGAGGAAAACTGTTTTTT. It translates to CASSPWPGQGGKLFF.